A single sample is the source of the 27 T cell receptor beta chains below, sequenced in a study of shared clonotypes between healthy human individuals (dated by TCRdb to 2018 to 2020). Library prep was done by the immunoSEQ multiplex PCR assay. TCRdb holds this immuneACCESS table with in-frame rearrangements only. Some clones are missing; in checked studies, unresolved V genes explain under half, and the rest has no known cause. For this sample the table gives 2,100,000 or so clones, of which approximately 96% were detected only once. The ten largest clones take up 0.1% to 0.15% of the sample. Sequencing was carried out using naive CD4+ T cells sorted from blood. In the paper's terms, the cell subset or site label means: CD45RA+ positively selected. The receptors come from a man between 18 and 35 years old in good health.

This clone was picked up one time. The V call is TRBV7-2, the J call TRBJ2-7, with D possibly TRBD2 on 6 matching bases. V lost 5 bases, J lost 6 bases, and 14 bases lay in between. CDR3 length: 13 residues. CDR1 SGHTA and CDR2 FQGNSA come from the germline V gene. The CDR3 loop is CASSPLRAGEQYF. The CDR3 nucleotides are TGTGCCAGCAGCCCCCTGCGAGCGGGCGAGCAGTACTTC.

The rearrangement links TRBV11-1 to TRBJ1-1; no definite D call. The V gene's germline CDR1 is SGHAT and CDR2 FQDESV (reference sequence). V lost 5 bases to trimming and J lost 1 base, with 14 bases between them. The CDR3 contains 15 residues. CDR3 protein: CASSAYGMGNTEAFF. CDR3 in DNA: TGTGCCAGCAGCGCCTACGGGATGGGGAACACTGAAGCTTTCTTT.

The chain employs TRBV7-9 and TRBJ1-5; the D is unclear. The V end lost 1 base, the J end lost 2 bases, and 18 bases lay between the germline ends. Germline V gene data show CDR1 as SEHNR and CDR2 as FQNEAQ (reference sequence). There are 18 residues in the CDR3. As DNA, the CDR3 is TGTGCCAGCAGCTTAGGTCATACCCGATCGGATGGCAATCAGCCCCAGCATTTT. This codes for CASSLGHTRSDGNQPQHF.

J is TRBJ1-2 and V is TRBV2; no definite D call. Germline CDR1 SNHLY, CDR2 FYNNEI. The germline V and J ends were trimmed by 2 bases and 2 bases, with 6 bases remaining between them. This CDR3 contains 13 residues. DNA for the CDR3: TGTGCCAGCAGTGAATTTCCGAACTATGGCTACACCTTC. Its translation: CASSEFPNYGYTF.

With regard to this clone: Within the sample, other DNA sequences also encode this same CDR3. The genes are TRBV11-2 and TRBJ1-3; D is uncertain. Germline CDR1 reads SGHAT; CDR2 reads FQNNGV. Trimming took off 6 bases at V and 0 bases at J, with 3 bases between the two ends. This CDR3 spans 12 amino acids. The CDR3 loop reads CASRGSGNTIYF. The CDR3 region has the DNA TGTGCCAGCAGGGGCTCTGGAAACACCATATATTTT.

The V and J genes are TRBV28 and TRBJ2-7; no reliable D call. Trimming took 2 bases from V and 6 from J, leaving 8 bases between them. The CDR3 contains 12 residues. Germline loops: CDR1 MDHEN, CDR2 SYDVKM. The CDR3 here is CASSLSPREQYF. CDR3 DNA sequence: TGTGCCAGCAGTTTAAGCCCCCGCGAGCAGTACTTC.

CDR3 amino acids: CAISESSGMKYF. CDR3 nucleotides: TGTGCCATCAGTGAGAGTAGCGGGATGAAGTACTTC. The J gene is TRBJ2-7, the V gene TRBV10-3; 8 bases are shared with TRBD2. The CDR3 has 12 residues. V gave up 2 bases and J gave up 11 bases; unmatched junction bases: 5. Germline CDR1 is ENHRY and CDR2 is SYGVKD.

The chain couples TRBV6-1 to TRBJ2-7, with D possibly matching TRBD1 (5 bases). The ends were cut back, 6 bases at V and 3 bases at J, with 12 bases in the middle. Germline CDR1 MNHNS, CDR2 SASEGT. The CDR3 extends over 13 amino acids. The CDR3 is CASSPLRVYEQYF. CDR3 nucleotides: TGTGCCAGCAGCCCTCTCAGGGTCTACGAGCAGTACTTC.

On this clone itself: This same CDR3 is encoded by further DNA sequences in the sample. This chain connects TRBV5-1 to TRBJ1-1; D is ambiguous. CDR3 size: 13 residues. Germline CDR1 SGHRS, CDR2 YFSETQ. Trimming shortened V by 0 bases and J by 2 bases, and 5 bases separated the two germline ends. Written as DNA, the CDR3 is TGCGCCAGCAGCTTGGAAGCTAACACTGAAGCTTTCTTT. It specifies CASSLEANTEAFF.

The chain is built from TRBV7-9 and TRBJ1-2; 7 bases align to TRBD1. V was pared by 7 bases and J by 8 bases, with 13 bases of the junction left unmatched. The length of the CDR3 is 14 residues. Germline V gene data show CDR1 as SEHNR and CDR2 as FQNEAQ (reference sequence). The CDR3 region is CASNQGQAAQGYTF. CDR3 DNA sequence: TGTGCCAGCAACCAAGGACAGGCTGCCCAAGGCTACACCTTC.

CDR3 amino acids: CATSTANTEAFF. The CDR3 DNA follows: TGTGCCACATCGACAGCGAACACTGAAGCTTTCTTT. V is TRBV7-2 and J is TRBJ1-1, with a tentative D call TRBD1 (5 bases). CDR1 is SGHTA and CDR2 is FQGNSA in the germline V gene. The CDR3 is 12 amino acids. V gave up 10 bases and J gave up 1 base, with 10 bases separating them.

The rearrangement joins TRBV5-1 to TRBJ2-2; no definite D call. CDR3 size: 16 residues. Germline V gene data show CDR1 as SGHRS and CDR2 as YFSETQ. Trimming took off 1 base at V and 1 base at J, with 11 bases between the two ends. Written as DNA, the CDR3 is TGCGCCAGCAGCTTGTCGGCAGCCTGGAACACCGGGGAGCTGTTTTTT. Translated, it gives CASSLSAAWNTGELFF.

The J gene is TRBJ2-5, the V gene TRBV25-1, with TRBD1 as a possible D gene (6 bases). The V and J ends lost 3 bases and 5 bases respectively, with 13 bases between them. Germline lookup yields CDR1 MGHDK and CDR2 SYGVNS. The CDR3 spans 14 residues. The CDR3 is CASSEIQGRETQYF. DNA for the CDR3: TGTGCCAGCAGTGAGATACAGGGCCGGGAGACCCAGTACTTC.

The J gene is TRBJ1-1, the V gene TRBV6-5; the match to TRBD1 covers 8 bases. The junction had 4 bases not matched to a gene; V was cut back by 2 bases and J by 5 bases. CDR1 and CDR2 from the germline V gene are MNHEY and SVGAGI. There are 14 residues in the CDR3. CDR3 loop: CASSYQTGGTEAFF. The DNA of the CDR3 is TGTGCCAGCAGTTACCAAACAGGGGGGACTGAAGCTTTCTTT.

V is TRBV10-3 and J is TRBJ1-3; D is perhaps TRBD1 (5 bases). Per germline, CDR1 ENHRY and CDR2 SYGVKD. Trimming stripped 4 bases from V and 2 bases from J, with 12 bases between. CDR3 size: 15 residues. CDR3 sequence: CAISGQTGPGNTIYF. CDR3 DNA sequence: TGTGCCATCAGTGGGCAAACGGGGCCTGGAAACACCATATATTTT.

The V gene is TRBV4-1, the J gene TRBJ1-6; D is possibly TRBD1 (5 bases). Trimming pared 0 bases from V and 14 bases from J, leaving 8 bases between. In germline, CDR1 is MGHRA, CDR2 YSYEKL. The CDR3 extends over 12 amino acids. Written as DNA, the CDR3 is TGCGCCAGCAGCCAAGATGTGGGGGCCCTCCACTTT. Its translation: CASSQDVGALHF.

The genes are TRBV4-1 and TRBJ2-7; TRBD2 matches at 9 bases. This CDR3 contains 17 residues. V trimming: 0 bases; J trimming: 5 bases; junction bases outside the gene matches: 11. Germline V gene lookup returns CDR1 MGHRA and CDR2 YSYEKL. The CDR3 DNA sequence: TGCGCCAGCAGCCAAGAGGCTGTGGCTAGCGGGGTAAACGAGCAGTACTTC. It translates to CASSQEAVASGVNEQYF.

The J gene is TRBJ1-1, the V gene TRBV7-8; D perhaps matches TRBD1 (6 bases). Germline V lookup: CDR1 SGHVS, CDR2 FQNEAQ. The CDR3 spans 15 residues. Trimming left V 5 bases short and J 6 bases short, with 19 bases between. The CDR3 loop is CASSQTGHNDAEAFF. CDR3 in DNA: TGTGCCAGCAGCCAGACGGGACACAACGACGCTGAAGCTTTCTTT.

The chain has TRBV6-5 and TRBJ1-3; D not resolved. The CDR3 has 16 residues. In germline, CDR1 is MNHEY, CDR2 SVGAGI. Between the trimmed V and J ends, which lost 0 bases and 0 bases, there was a span of 9 bases. CDR3 sequence: CASSYSTYNSGNTIYF. The CDR3 nucleotides read TGTGCCAGCAGTTACTCCACGTACAACTCTGGAAACACCATATATTTT.

The chain couples TRBV7-8 to TRBJ2-5, with 11 positions matching TRBD2. Looked up from germline, CDR1 is SGHVS and CDR2 is FQNEAQ. This CDR3 has 15 amino acids. The V and J ends lost 5 bases and 2 bases, in that order; junction bases with no gene match: 4. CDR3 loop: CASSTLAGGQETQYF. Here the CDR3 DNA reads TGTGCCAGCAGCACTCTAGCGGGGGGACAAGAGACCCAGTACTTC.

CDR3 amino acids: CASSPTGVGYEQYF. In DNA form, the CDR3 reads TGTGCCAGCAGCCCTACAGGGGTCGGCTACGAGCAGTACTTC. This chain joins TRBV7-2 and TRBJ2-7; 7 nucleotides align to TRBD1. V was pared by 5 bases and J by 3 bases, with 7 bases of the junction left unmatched. Germline CDR1 is SGHTA and CDR2 is FQGNSA. The CDR3 runs to 14 residues.

On this clone itself: Other nucleotide sequences from this sample produce the same CDR3. V gene TRBV18 combines with J gene TRBJ1-1; D uncertain. V was cut by 2 bases and J by 1 base, with 5 bases left in between. Germline assignment: CDR1 KGHSH and CDR2 LQKENI. The CDR3 contains 13 residues. The CDR3 DNA reads TGTGCCAGCTCACCATCAGGGAACACTGAAGCTTTCTTT. Its translation: CASSPSGNTEAFF.

The chain combines TRBV25-1 with TRBJ2-1; the D is unclear. The CDR3 is 15 amino acids. Trimming shortened V by 1 base and J by 1 base, and 8 bases separated the two germline ends. Looked up from germline, CDR1 is MGHDK and CDR2 is SYGVNS. In nucleotides, the CDR3 is TGTGCCAGCAGTGAATCTCGGATTTCCTACAATGAGCAGTTCTTC. This sequence encodes CASSESRISYNEQFF.

This chain uses TRBV7-2 with TRBJ2-1; TRBD2 agrees at 12 bases. CDR1 is SGHTA and CDR2 is FQGNSA in the germline V gene. The CDR3 is 16 residues long. The V segment lost 4 bases and the J segment 6 bases; nucleotides outside the gene matches: 7. CDR3 loop: CASSSWTSGTGNEQFF. CDR3 DNA: TGTGCCAGCAGCTCCTGGACTAGCGGGACAGGCAATGAGCAGTTCTTC.

CDR3 sequence (DNA): TGTGCCAGCAGTGAAGTTGAGACAGCGAGCAATCAGCCCCAGCATTTT. Translation: CASSEVETASNQPQHF. The chain couples TRBV2 to TRBJ1-5; D is possibly TRBD1 (5 bases). The CDR3 loop spans 16 amino acids. Germline V gene sequence: CDR1 SNHLY, CDR2 FYNNEI. Trimming took off 1 base at V and 1 base at J, with 11 bases between the two ends. Complete variable domain (other parts from reference TRBV2 and TRBJ1-5): EPEVTQTPSHQVTQMGQEVILRCVPISNHLYFYWYRQILGQKVEFLVSFYNNEISEKSEIFDDQFSVERPDGSNFTLKIRSTKLEDSAMYFCASSEVETASNQPQHFGDGTRLSIL.

CDR3 in amino acids: CASSPLTGVNEQYF. For the CDR3, the DNA is TGTGCCAGCTCACCACTGACAGGGGTCAACGAGCAGTACTTC. The chain has TRBV18 and TRBJ2-7, with 8 bases matching TRBD1. The J segment lost 5 bases and the V segment lost 1 base, leaving 4 bases of the junction unmatched. Looked up from germline, CDR1 is KGHSH and CDR2 is LQKENI. There are 14 residues in the CDR3.

J is TRBJ2-1 and V is TRBV7-2; D not certain. Trimming shortened V by 4 bases and J by 9 bases, and 16 bases separated the two germline ends. Germline V CDR1 and CDR2: SGHTA, FQGNSA. CDR3 size: 14 residues. The CDR3 nucleotides read TGTGCCAGCAGCTCGGACCGTCTTGATGTTGAGCAGTTCTTC. As protein: CASSSDRLDVEQFF.